The present T cell receptor (beta chain) was sequenced within a study of shared clonotypes between healthy human individuals. Generated by immunoSEQ multiplex PCR, the TCRdb table keeps only in-frame clones and is missing some. The sample yields around 2.5 million clones, approximately 93% seen once. The CDR3 runs to 13 residues. Germline values: CDR1 MDHEN, CDR2 SYDVKM. After removal of 6 bases from V and 2 bases from J, the junction contained 3 bases not matched to a gene. Sequenced sample: naive CD4+ T cells from PBMCs. Subset of the sample: CD45RA+ positively selected. The source of this sequence is a man between 18 and 29 years old in good health. Some clones in this sample may be carry-over from other donors' samples. V usage is TRBV28 and J usage is TRBJ2-5, with TRBD2 matching over 7 bases. CDR3 sequence reads: CASSVGGQETQYF. The DNA for the CDR3 is TGTGCCAGCAGCGTGGGAGGGCAAGAGACCCAGTACTTC.